The entry below describes one T cell receptor (beta chain). This sample is part of a study of early T cells in non-severe SARS-CoV-2 infection. TCRdb processed the 5' RACE reads anew with MiXCR; each CDR3 protein has one entry. Among 70,000 or so distinct CDR3 sequences listed, around 9.1% were seen once. The clonotype was recovered from an adult who was a healthcare worker with PCR-confirmed SARS-CoV-2 infection or an uninfected control (not recorded which). Sequenced here: whole blood, sampled at baseline.

The CDR3 region is CASSDGTNYGYTF. As DNA, the CDR3 is TGTGCCAGCTCCGACGGCACTAACTATGGCTACACCTTC. V is TRBV18 and J is TRBJ1-2; no clear D. Germline CDR1 KGHSH, CDR2 LQKENI. CDR3 length equals 13 residues. V dropped 6 bases and J dropped 0 bases, with 8 bases sitting between them.